This T cell receptor (beta chain) was observed in a study of monozygotic twins with inflammatory bowel disease. The study, taken as a whole, reports: The study supported no single strong signal or clonotype linked to IBD. Relative clonotype sharing with others was diminished in IBD patients versus healthy twins, particularly with disease activity.

In the case of this clonotype: No antigen is known for it.

CDR3 length: 14 amino acids. Germline loops: CDR1 LNHDA, CDR2 SQIVND (reference sequence). Each TCR library used roughly 4,000 ng of total RNA. Reanalyzing the 5' RACE reads, TCRdb keeps one entry per CDR3 protein, without DNA. Its table records 120,000 to 150,000 distinct CDR3 sequences. The sample was blood. This sequence joins TRBV19 and TRBJ2-3. This clonotype was obtained from a human donor with ulcerative colitis or Crohn's disease, or a healthy co-twin of an affected twin (not recorded which). The CDR3 sequence: CASSGLGSTDTQYF. Looking up the rest from reference TRBV19 and TRBJ2-3 gives the full variable domain: DGGITQSPKYLFRKEGQNVTLSCEQNLNHDAMYWYRQDPGQGLRLIYYSQIVNDFQKGDIAEGYSVSREKKESFPLTVTSAQKNPTAFYLCASSGLGSTDTQYFGPGTRLTVL.